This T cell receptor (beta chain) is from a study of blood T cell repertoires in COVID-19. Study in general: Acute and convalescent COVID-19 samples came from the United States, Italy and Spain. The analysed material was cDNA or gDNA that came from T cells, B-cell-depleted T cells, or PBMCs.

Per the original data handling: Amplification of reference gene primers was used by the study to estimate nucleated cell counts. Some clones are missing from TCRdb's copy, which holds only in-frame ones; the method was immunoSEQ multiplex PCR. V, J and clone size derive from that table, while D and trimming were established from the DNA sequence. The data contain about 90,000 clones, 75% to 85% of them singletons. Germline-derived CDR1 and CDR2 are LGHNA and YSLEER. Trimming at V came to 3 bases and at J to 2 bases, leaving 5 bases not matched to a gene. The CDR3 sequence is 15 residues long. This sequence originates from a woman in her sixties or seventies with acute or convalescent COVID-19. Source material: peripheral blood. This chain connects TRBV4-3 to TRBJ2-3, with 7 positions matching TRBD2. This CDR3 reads CASSQEGLPTDTQYF. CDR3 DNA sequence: TGCGCCAGCAGCCAGGAGGGACTACCCACAGATACGCAGTATTTT.